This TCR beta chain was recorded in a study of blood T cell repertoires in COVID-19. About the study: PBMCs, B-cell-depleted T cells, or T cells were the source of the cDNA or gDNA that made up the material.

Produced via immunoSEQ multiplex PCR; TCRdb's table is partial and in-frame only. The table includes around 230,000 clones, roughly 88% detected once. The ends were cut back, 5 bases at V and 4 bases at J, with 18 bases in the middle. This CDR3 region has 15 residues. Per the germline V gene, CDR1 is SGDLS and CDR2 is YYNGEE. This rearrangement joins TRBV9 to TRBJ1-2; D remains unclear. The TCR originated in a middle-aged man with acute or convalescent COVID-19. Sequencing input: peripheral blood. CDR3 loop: CASRPYTENVYGYTF. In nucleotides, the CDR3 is TGTGCCAGCAGACCTTACACCGAAAATGTCTATGGCTACACCTTC.